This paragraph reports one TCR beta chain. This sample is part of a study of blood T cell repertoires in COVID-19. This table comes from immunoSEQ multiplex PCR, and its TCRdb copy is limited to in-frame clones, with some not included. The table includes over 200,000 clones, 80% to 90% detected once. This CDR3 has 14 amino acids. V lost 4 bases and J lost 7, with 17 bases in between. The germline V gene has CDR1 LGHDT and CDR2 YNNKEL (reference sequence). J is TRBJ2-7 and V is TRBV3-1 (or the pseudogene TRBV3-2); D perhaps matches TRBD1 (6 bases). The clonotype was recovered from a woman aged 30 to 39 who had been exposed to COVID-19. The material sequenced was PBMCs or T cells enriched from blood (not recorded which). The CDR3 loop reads CASSRRAGAKEQYF. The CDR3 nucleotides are TGTGCCAGCAGCCGACGCGCAGGGGCGAAAGAGCAGTACTTC.